This T cell receptor (beta chain) came from a study of T cells in Graves' hyperthyroidism and ophthalmopathy. Points from the study as a whole: Most thyroid clonotypes expanded above 0.001 were also detected in blood.

Among the patients, aged 18 to 65, hyperthyroidism was newly diagnosed and had lasted under 2 months. V shed 7 bases and J shed 7 bases, with 16 bases lying between them. CDR3 length: 14 amino acids. Germline V gene data show CDR1 as SNHLY and CDR2 as FYNNEI. This clonotype was counted many times. The target antigen is unknown. Regions amplified from RNA transcripts were the TCR beta CDR3 regions. HTBI primers were employed in a first-round RT-PCR of the TCR CDR3. TCRdb re-called the multiplex PCR reads through MiXCR, storing one row per CDR3 protein. The sample shows roughly 300,000 distinct CDR3 sequences, under 30% of them seen only once.

The receptor's source is a man aged 40-50 years with Graves' hyperthyroidism that later progressed to Graves' ophthalmopathy. The rearrangement links TRBV2 to TRBJ2-2; tentatively, D is TRBD1 (6 bases). The sequencing sample was made of blood. CDR3 DNA: TGTGCCAGCACCCCGGGACAAATCATCGGGGAGCTGTTTTTT. It yields the protein CASTPGQIIGELFF.